One sample yielded the 16 T cell receptor beta chains listed below, sequenced in a study of CD8 T cells in Susac syndrome. RNA, at about 0.45 to 1 ug, was reverse transcribed with random hexamers. Each CDR3 protein gets one entry after TCRdb re-called the immunoSEQ multiplex PCR reads with MiXCR. The sample consists of roughly 300,000 distinct CDR3 sequences, approximately 81% of them appearing once. The specimen was CD8+ T cells from PBMCs. The receptors here all came from a human donor with multiple sclerosis.

This clonotype was counted once. V is TRBV5-1 and J is TRBJ2-5, with 8 positions matching TRBD2. Germline trimming cut 4 bases from V and 1 base from J; bases unmatched to any gene: 12. The CDR3 runs to 17 residues. Germline lookup yields CDR1 SGHRS and CDR2 YFSETQ. The CDR3, as DNA: TGCGCCAGCAGCCCGGTTGGGCGGGAGGCCCCCCAAGAGACCCAGTACTTC. This encodes CASSPVGREAPQETQYF.

The chain couples TRBV29-1 to TRBJ1-1; the D is unclear. Germline V lookup: CDR1 SQVTM, CDR2 ANQGSEA. Trimming cost V 6 bases and J 1 base, with 15 bases left between them. The CDR3 sequence is 14 residues long. CDR3: CSVVSAQGNTEAFF. Written as DNA, the CDR3 is TGCAGCGTCGTATCTGCACAAGGGAACACTGAAGCTTTCTTT.

The V gene is TRBV24-1, the J gene TRBJ2-4; no clear D gene. The ends were cut back, 3 bases at V and 0 bases at J, with 5 bases in the middle. The CDR3 runs to 14 residues. Germline V gene data show CDR1 as KGHDR and CDR2 as SFDVKD. CDR3 sequence (DNA): TGTGCCACCAGTGATCGGCTAGCCAAAAACATTCAGTACTTC. It yields the protein CATSDRLAKNIQYF.

In its sample, this clonotype was seen a few times. The rearrangement links TRBV24-1 to TRBJ1-1, with no clear D. This CDR3 contains 11 residues. The V end lost 7 bases, the J end lost 2 bases, and 4 bases lay between the germline ends. Germline values: CDR1 KGHDR, CDR2 SFDVKD. CDR3 loop: CATRGNTEAFF. CDR3 bases: TGTGCCACCAGGGGTAACACTGAAGCTTTCTTT.

The chain couples TRBV2 to TRBJ1-1; 9 positions match TRBD1. This CDR3 spans 16 amino acids. CDR1 SNHLY and CDR2 FYNNEI come from the germline V gene. V was pared by 4 bases and J by 1 base, with 7 bases of the junction left unmatched. CDR3 sequence (DNA): TGTGCCAGCAGTGCAGGGACAGGGACATGGAACACTGAAGCTTTCTTT. This gives the protein CASSAGTGTWNTEAFF.

The chain is built from TRBV27 and TRBJ2-3, with D perhaps TRBD1 (5 bases). Germline V gene lookup returns CDR1 MNHEY and CDR2 SMNVEV (reference sequence). The CDR3 length is 11 residues. V shed 8 bases and J shed 4 bases, with 7 bases lying between them. The chain's CDR3 is CASAGSDTQYF. The CDR3 region has the DNA TGTGCCAGCGCAGGGTCAGATACGCAGTATTTT.

The rearrangement uses TRBV25-1 and TRBJ2-2; 10 positions agree with TRBD1. V trimming: 3 bases; J trimming: 7 bases; junction bases outside the gene matches: 5. The germline V gene has CDR1 MGHDK and CDR2 SYGVNS. This CDR3 spans 15 amino acids. CDR3 region: CASSEGQGYIGELFF. In DNA form, the CDR3 reads TGTGCCAGCAGTGAGGGACAGGGGTACATCGGGGAGCTGTTTTTT.

V usage is TRBV7-2 and J usage is TRBJ2-1; 9 nucleotides match TRBD1. Trimming removed 0 bases from V and 7 bases from J; junction bases left unmatched: 10. The V gene's germline CDR1 is SGHTA and CDR2 FQGNSA. The CDR3 covers 17 residues. CDR3 residues: CASSLAPRWGQGNEQFF. CDR3 DNA: TGTGCCAGCAGCTTAGCACCTCGCTGGGGACAGGGAAATGAGCAGTTCTTC.

This CDR3 is CASSFSGQSNEQYF. The CDR3 DNA reads TGCGCCAGCAGCTTCTCTGGACAATCAAACGAGCAGTACTTC. The genes are TRBV5-1 and TRBJ2-7; a possible D gene is TRBD1 (5 bases). CDR3 length equals 14 residues. Germline V lookup: CDR1 SGHRS, CDR2 YFSETQ. V lost 2 bases and J lost 5, with 14 bases in between.

The chain has TRBV28 and TRBJ2-7, with no clear D. Trimming cost V 5 bases and J 1 base, with 9 bases left between them. The CDR3 is 13 residues long. Germline V CDR1 and CDR2: MDHEN, SYDVKM. CDR3 sequence (DNA): TGTGCCAGCAGTACAAATCCTTCCTACGAGCAGTACTTC. This gives the protein CASSTNPSYEQYF. The entire variable domain, with the rest obtained from reference TRBV28 and TRBJ2-7, is as follows: DVKVTQSSRYLVKRTGEKVFLECVQDMDHENMFWYRQDPGLGLRLIYFSYDVKMKEKGDIPEGYSVSREKKERFSLILESASTNQTSMYLCASSTNPSYEQYFGPGTRLTVT.

The chain links TRBV27 to TRBJ1-1; no firm D call. In germline, CDR1 is MNHEY, CDR2 SMNVEV (reference sequence). The CDR3 has 13 amino acids. The V end was cut by 3 bases, the J end by 3 bases, with 8 bases between. The CDR3, as DNA: TGTGCCAGCAGTTTGGAGGCCTACACTGAAGCTTTCTTT. Its translation: CASSLEAYTEAFF.

The chain employs TRBV7-2 and TRBJ2-1; a weak D match, TRBD2 (5 bases). Germline V gene data show CDR1 as SGHTA and CDR2 as FQGNSA. The CDR3 runs to 12 residues. V was cut by 5 bases and J by 8 bases, with 10 bases left in between. The CDR3 spells CASSPEEDEQFF. The CDR3 DNA sequence: TGTGCCAGCAGCCCGGAGGAGGATGAGCAGTTCTTC.

The chain links TRBV4-1 to TRBJ2-5; 7 bases match TRBD2. The germline V gene encodes CDR1 MGHRA and CDR2 YSYEKL. J lost 2 bases, V lost 6 bases, and 3 bases had no gene match. This CDR3 contains 13 residues. The CDR3 here is CASSQREQETQYF. CDR3 nucleotides: TGCGCCAGCAGTCAGCGGGAACAAGAGACCCAGTACTTC.

The chain combines TRBV9 with TRBJ1-1; D uncertain. CDR1 is SGDLS, CDR2 YYNGEE, per germline. This CDR3 region has 12 residues. The V end was cut by 0 bases, the J end by 4 bases, with 4 bases between. In DNA form, the CDR3 reads TGTGCCAGCAGCGTAGGGACCACTGAAGCTTTCTTT. It translates to CASSVGTTEAFF.

This clonotype was observed a handful of times. The chain uses TRBV14 and TRBJ2-7; D remains ambiguous. V lost 3 bases and J lost 2, with 8 bases in between. Germline CDR1 is SGHDN and CDR2 is FVKESK. The CDR3 is made up of 13 amino acids. CDR3 DNA: TGTGCCAGCAGCCATGCGAGGCCCTACGAGCAGTACTTC. Protein sequence: CASSHARPYEQYF.

The chain joins TRBV20-1 to TRBJ1-2; 12 nucleotides line up with TRBD1. The CDR3 runs 16 residues. The J segment lost 6 bases and the V segment lost 0 bases, leaving 8 bases of the junction unmatched. Germline V lookup: CDR1 DFQATT, CDR2 SNEGSKA (reference sequence). In nucleotides, the CDR3 is TGCAGTGCTAGAGATTTAGGGACAGGGGGCTGGGATGGCTACACCTTC. This gives the protein CSARDLGTGGWDGYTF.